This entry features one TCR beta chain sequence. Its specificity is not known. The sample belongs to a study of T-cell memory formation after mild COVID-19. MiXCR, applied by TCRdb to the 5' RACE reads, yields one record per CDR3 protein. The sample yields about 190,000 distinct CDR3 sequences, roughly a tenth seen once. Findings and caveats of the study: CD4+ contracting clones were found mainly in CM and EM, and CD8+ ones in EMRA.

Sequenced sample: PBMCs or a T cell subset sorted from them (not recorded which). The sequence derives from a man aged 18 to 30 who had mild COVID-19 (a few samples of this study predate the infection). Cell type and time point are not known.

The CDR3, as DNA: TGTGCCAGCAGTACGAGTGGACAGGGGGTTAGGAGTGAGCAGTTCTTC. Translation gives CASSTSGQGVRSEQFF. The rearrangement links TRBV6-2 or TRBV6-3 to TRBJ2-1; 10 nucleotides align to TRBD1. V shed 5 bases and J 9 bases; nucleotides not matched to a gene: 13. This CDR3 region has 16 residues. Germline assignment: CDR1 MNHEY and CDR2 SVGEGT.